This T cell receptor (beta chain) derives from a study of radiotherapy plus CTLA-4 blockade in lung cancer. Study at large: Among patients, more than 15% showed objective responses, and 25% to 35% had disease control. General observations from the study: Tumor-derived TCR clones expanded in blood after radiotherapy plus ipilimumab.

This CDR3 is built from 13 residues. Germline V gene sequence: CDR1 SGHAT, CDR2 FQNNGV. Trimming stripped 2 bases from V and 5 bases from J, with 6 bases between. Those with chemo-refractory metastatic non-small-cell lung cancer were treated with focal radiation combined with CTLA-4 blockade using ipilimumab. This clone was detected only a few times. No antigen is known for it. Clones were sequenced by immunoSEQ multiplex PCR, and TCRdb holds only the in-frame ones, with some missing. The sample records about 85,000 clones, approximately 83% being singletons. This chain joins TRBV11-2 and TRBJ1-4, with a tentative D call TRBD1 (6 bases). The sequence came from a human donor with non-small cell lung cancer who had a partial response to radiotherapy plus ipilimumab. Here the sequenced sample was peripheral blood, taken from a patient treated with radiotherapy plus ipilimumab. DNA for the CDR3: TGTGCCAGCAGCTTAACAGGGAATGAAAAACTGTTTTTT. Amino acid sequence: CASSLTGNEKLFF.